The 19 T cell receptor beta chains presented below share a single source sample, sequenced in a study of T cell changes during pregnancy in multiple sclerosis (dated by TCRdb to between 2017 and 2020). The library was prepared using the immunoSEQ multiplex PCR assay. Here the immuneACCESS table is served through TCRdb, limited to in-frame sequences with V and J called. Missing clones are a known gap in these copies; in checked studies unresolved V genes cover under half, and the rest lacks a known reason. This sample gives approximately 10,000 clones in total; around 80% of them show up just once. The ten top clones hold 17% of the sample. This sample comprised CD8+ T cells from peripheral blood mononuclear cells, obtained in the third trimester of pregnancy. All receptors derive from a female donor in good health, enrolled as a control in a pregnancy study.

V and J are TRBV6-5 and TRBJ2-1; perhaps TRBD1 as D (5 bases). The CDR3 totals 12 residues. V lost 6 bases and J lost 8, with 11 bases in between. CDR1 and CDR2 from the germline V gene are MNHEY and SVGAGI. The DNA for the CDR3 is TGTGCCAGCAGAGGCAGGGTCGATGAGCAGTTCTTC. This gives the protein CASRGRVDEQFF.

The CDR3 reads CAISSGGDYSYNEQFF. The DNA for the CDR3 is TGTGCCATCAGCTCAGGGGGCGATTACTCCTACAATGAGCAGTTCTTC. This chain uses TRBV10-3 with TRBJ2-1, with 8 bases fitting TRBD1. CDR3 length: 16 amino acids. CDR1 is ENHRY and CDR2 is SYGVKD in the germline V gene. V lost 6 bases and J lost 0; bases outside the gene matches: 7.

This CDR3 is CASSPIQGSSGNTIYF. The CDR3 DNA follows: TGTGCCAGCAGCCCGATACAGGGGAGCTCTGGAAACACCATATATTTT. V usage is TRBV7-8 and J usage is TRBJ1-3, with 7 bases lining up with TRBD1. The CDR3 loop spans 16 amino acids. V gave up 5 bases and J gave up 0 bases; unmatched junction bases: 7. Germline V lookup: CDR1 SGHVS, CDR2 FQNEAQ. The entire variable domain, with the rest obtained from reference TRBV7-8 and TRBJ1-3, is as follows: GAGVSQSPRYKVAKRGQDVALRCDPISGHVSLFWYQQALGQGPEFLTYFQNEAQLDKSGLPSDRFFAERPEGSVSTLKIQRTQQEDSAVYLCASSPIQGSSGNTIYFGEGSWLTVV.

By share, this clone counts as large. The chain carries TRBV9 and TRBJ1-2, with 10 bases that match TRBD1. The CDR3 covers 15 residues. The ends lost 3 bases at V and 5 bases at J; junction bases unmatched: 7. CDR1 and CDR2 from the germline V gene are SGDLS and YYNGEE. The CDR3 nucleotides are TGTGCCAGCAGCGCAGCAGAGGACAGGGGGTATGGCTACACCTTC. Protein sequence: CASSAAEDRGYGYTF.

V gene TRBV7-5 combines with J gene TRBJ1-2. TRBV7-5 is annotated as a pseudogene. The CDR3 is 18 amino acids. CDR3: CARSLKAGYCPLWYGYTF. Written as DNA, the CDR3 is TGTGCCAGAAGCCTTAAGGCGGGATATTGCCCCCTCTGGTATGGCTACACCTTC.

The genes are TRBV6-4 and TRBJ2-3; TRBD2 is a possible D gene (6 bases). Germline loops: CDR1 MRHNA, CDR2 SNTAGT. This CDR3 region has 15 residues. V was pared by 0 bases and J by 2 bases, with 9 bases between. For the CDR3, the DNA is TGTGCCAGCAGTGACTCACCTAGCGACACAGATACGCAGTATTTT. Translating it yields CASSDSPSDTDTQYF.

This clone is deemed medium-sized. The V gene is TRBV6-1, the J gene TRBJ2-7; 8 positions agree with TRBD2. Per the germline V gene, CDR1 is MNHNS and CDR2 is SASEGT. The CDR3 runs 13 residues. The junction had 5 bases not matched to a gene; V was cut back by 8 bases and J by 2 bases. Written as DNA, the CDR3 is TGTGCCAGCCAGCGGGAGCCCCCCTACGAGCAGTACTTC. Translation: CASQREPPYEQYF.

The chain employs TRBV4-3 and TRBJ2-2; TRBD2 might be the D (6 bases). V was trimmed by 5 bases and J by 7 bases, leaving 14 bases between them. This CDR3 region has 14 residues. The germline V gene encodes CDR1 LGHNA and CDR2 YSLEER. CDR3 coding DNA: TGCGCCAGCAGCTATCAGGCGGGAAACGGGGAGCTGTTTTTT. Protein product: CASSYQAGNGELFF.

The rearrangement links TRBV9 to TRBJ2-1; D is undetermined. Deletions cut 5 bases from V and 10 bases from J, with 10 bases between. The germline gives CDR1 SGDLS, CDR2 YYNGEE. The CDR3 extends over 11 amino acids. DNA for the CDR3: TGTGCCAGCAGATTAGACGGGGAGCAGTTCTTC. It codes for CASRLDGEQFF. Supplemented by reference TRBV9 and TRBJ2-1, the full variable domain reads DSGVTQTPKHLITATGQRVTLRCSPRSGDLSVYWYQQSLDQGLQFLIQYYNGEERAKGNILERFSAQQFPDLHSELNLSSLELGDSALYFCASRLDGEQFFGPGTRLTVL.

The chain joins TRBV27 to TRBJ2-5, with D perhaps matching TRBD2 (7 bases). The last part of the DNA fits TRBJ2-7 better; the J call may be wrong. This CDR3 has 15 amino acids. Per the germline V gene, CDR1 is MNHEY and CDR2 is SMNVEV (reference sequence). The CDR3 here is CASASPPGGTYEQYF. The CDR3 DNA reads TGTGCCAGCGCATCTCCCCCGGGGGGCACCTACGAGCAGTACTTC.

The gene calls are TRBV19 and TRBJ1-5; 7 positions match TRBD1. The CDR3 totals 13 residues. V was clipped by 6 bases and J by 7 bases; unmatched bases: 6. Germline CDR1 reads LNHDA; CDR2 reads SQIVND (reference sequence). CDR3 sequence reads: CASRDRQGQPQHF. As DNA, the CDR3 is TGTGCCAGTAGGGACAGGCAGGGGCAGCCCCAGCATTTT.

The chain uses TRBV11-2 and TRBJ2-2, with D uncertain. Germline CDR1 is SGHAT and CDR2 is FQNNGV. The V end was cut by 5 bases, the J end by 7 bases, with 8 bases between. This CDR3 has 12 amino acids. The CDR3 loop reads CASSHNDGELFF. The CDR3 DNA reads as TGTGCCAGCAGCCACAATGACGGGGAGCTGTTTTTT.

The V gene is TRBV2, the J gene TRBJ2-5; D may be TRBD1 (6 bases). The V and J ends lost 8 bases and 1 base respectively, with 8 bases between them. The CDR3 is 12 residues long. Germline V gene data show CDR1 as SNHLY and CDR2 as FYNNEI. CDR3 nucleotide sequence: TGTGCCAGCCGACAGGTCCAAGAGACCCAGTACTTC. Translated, it gives CASRQVQETQYF. The entire variable domain, with the rest obtained from reference TRBV2 and TRBJ2-5, is as follows: EPEVTQTPSHQVTQMGQEVILRCVPISNHLYFYWYRQILGQKVEFLVSFYNNEISEKSEIFDDQFSVERPDGSNFTLKIRSTKLEDSAMYFCASRQVQETQYFGPGTRLLVL.

The J gene is TRBJ1-2, the V gene TRBV27, with TRBD1 matching over 9 bases. The CDR3 spans 15 residues. CDR1 MNHEY and CDR2 SMNVEV come from the germline V gene (reference sequence). Trimming at V came to 5 bases and at J to 4 bases, leaving 8 bases not matched to a gene. The CDR3 sequence is CASSPPGQGLYGYTF. The CDR3 DNA follows: TGTGCCAGCAGTCCCCCGGGACAGGGCCTCTATGGCTACACCTTC.

This clone was observed once. This chain connects TRBV4-2 to TRBJ2-7; 7 positions match TRBD1. Trimming at V came to 0 bases and at J to 4 bases, leaving 6 bases not matched to a gene. The CDR3 totals 15 residues. Germline V lookup: CDR1 LGHNA, CDR2 YNFKEQ. The CDR3 DNA is TGTGCCAGCAGCCAAGAGGCAGGGGGAGTGTACGAGCAGTACTTC. Its protein is CASSQEAGGVYEQYF.

The chain joins TRBV28 to TRBJ2-1; 14 bases match TRBD2. Germline trimming cut 0 bases from V and 9 bases from J; bases unmatched to any gene: 10. This CDR3 region has 18 residues. Germline lookup yields CDR1 MDHEN and CDR2 SYDVKM. For the CDR3, the DNA is TGTGCCAGCAGTTTATGGACTAGCGGGAGGGCCGGTGAGGGTGAGCAGTTCTTC. Residues: CASSLWTSGRAGEGEQFF.

This clone was detected once. The junction shows a germline mismatch at one end, possibly a read error. V and J are TRBV9 and TRBJ2-1, with a possible D match to TRBD2 (6 bases). The CDR3 runs 14 residues. Germline V gene sequence: CDR1 SGDLS, CDR2 YYNGEE. The CDR3 region has the DNA TGTGCCAGCAGCGTCGGGGGTGGGGACCCCCCGGTACTCTTC. Its protein product is CASSVGGGDPPVLF.

The CDR3 DNA sequence: TGTGCCAGCGCGGGCGGAAGGACCGCAGATACGCAGTATTTT. Its protein product is CASAGGRTADTQYF. The chain links TRBV2 to TRBJ2-3; a possible D gene is TRBD2 (5 bases). CDR3 size: 14 residues. In germline, CDR1 is SNHLY, CDR2 FYNNEI. Trimming removed 8 bases from V and 4 bases from J, with 16 bases in between.

J is TRBJ2-1 and V is TRBV9; 9 bases are a match to TRBD1. The junction had 13 bases not matched to a gene; V was cut back by 3 bases and J by 9 bases. The germline CDR1 and CDR2 sequences are SGDLS and YYNGEE. The CDR3 is made up of 16 amino acids. CDR3 residues: CASSGHRDRALSEQFF. The CDR3 region has the DNA TGTGCCAGCAGCGGGCACCGGGACAGGGCCCTTAGTGAGCAGTTCTTC. Full variable domain (outside the CDR3, taken from reference TRBV9 and TRBJ2-1): DSGVTQTPKHLITATGQRVTLRCSPRSGDLSVYWYQQSLDQGLQFLIQYYNGEERAKGNILERFSAQQFPDLHSELNLSSLELGDSALYFCASSGHRDRALSEQFFGPGTRLTVL.